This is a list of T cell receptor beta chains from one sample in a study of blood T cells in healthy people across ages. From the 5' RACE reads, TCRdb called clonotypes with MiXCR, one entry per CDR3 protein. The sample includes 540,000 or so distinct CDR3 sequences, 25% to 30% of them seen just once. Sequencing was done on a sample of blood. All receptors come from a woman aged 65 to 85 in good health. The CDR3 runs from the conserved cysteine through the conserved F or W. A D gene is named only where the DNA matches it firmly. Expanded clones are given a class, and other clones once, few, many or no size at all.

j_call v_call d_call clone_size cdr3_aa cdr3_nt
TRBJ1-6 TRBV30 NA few CAWSVSGDNSPLHF TGTGCCTGGAGTGTTTCAGGGGATAATTCACCCCTCCACTTT
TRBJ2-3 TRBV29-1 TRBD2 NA CSAPSGGSTDTQYF TGCAGCGCCCCTAGCGGGGGGAGCACAGATACGCAGTATTTT
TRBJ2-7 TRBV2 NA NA CASSEDYEQYF TGTGCCAGCAGTGAAGATTACGAGCAGTACTTC
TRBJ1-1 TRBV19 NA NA CASKGQRRNTEAFF TGTGCCAGTAAAGGTCAGAGGAGGAACACTGAAGCTTTCTTT
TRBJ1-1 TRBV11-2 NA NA CASSLVSQAFF TGTGCCAGCAGCTTAGTCTCACAAGCTTTCTTT
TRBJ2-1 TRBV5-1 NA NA CASSDGVNGYNEQFF TGCGCCAGCTCCGACGGGGTTAACGGCTACAATGAGCAGTTCTTC
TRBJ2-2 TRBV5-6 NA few CASSPVGGDTGELFF TGTGCCAGCAGCCCCGTGGGGGGAGACACCGGGGAGCTGTTTTTT
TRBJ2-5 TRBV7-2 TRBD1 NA CASSSSDRGGKETQYF TGTGCCAGCAGCTCCAGCGACAGGGGCGGAAAAGAGACCCAGTACTTC
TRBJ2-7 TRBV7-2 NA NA CASSLGLRVYEQYF TGTGCCAGCAGCTTGGGCTTGAGAGTTTACGAGCAGTACTTC
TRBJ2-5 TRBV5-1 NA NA CASSLDGYGEQYF TGCGCCAGCAGCTTGGATGGGTATGGGGAGCAGTACTTC
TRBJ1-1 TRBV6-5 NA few CASSYSVRNTEAFF TGTGCCAGCAGTTACTCGGTCAGGAACACTGAAGCTTTCTTT
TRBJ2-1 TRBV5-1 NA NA CASSPGDRANEQFF TGCGCCAGCAGCCCGGGGGACAGAGCCAATGAGCAGTTCTTC
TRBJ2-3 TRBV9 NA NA CASSARASTDTQYF TGTGCCAGCAGCGCCCGGGCTAGCACAGATACGCAGTATTTT
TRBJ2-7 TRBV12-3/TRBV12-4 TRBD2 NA CASSFASGSNEQYF TGTGCCAGCAGTTTCGCTAGCGGGAGTAACGAGCAGTACTTC
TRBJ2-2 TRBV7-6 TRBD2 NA CASSPRTSGGTNTGELFF TGTGCCAGCAGCCCCCGGACTAGCGGGGGGACGAACACCGGGGAGCTGTTTTTT
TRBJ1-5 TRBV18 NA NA CASSPYSGVARQPQHF TGTGCCAGCTCACCATACTCGGGCGTAGCCCGTCAGCCCCAGCATTTT
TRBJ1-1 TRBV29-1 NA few CSVEVGRDTEAFF TGCAGCGTTGAAGTGGGCAGAGACACTGAAGCTTTCTTT
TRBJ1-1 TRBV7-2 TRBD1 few CASSLASRGQLNTEAFF TGTGCCAGCAGCTTAGCATCCAGGGGGCAACTGAACACTGAAGCTTTCTTT
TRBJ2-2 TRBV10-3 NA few CAISDTGRNTGELFF TGTGCCATCAGTGATACAGGGCGGAACACCGGGGAGCTGTTTTTT
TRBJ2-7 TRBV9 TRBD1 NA CASSLAPGTGEQYF TGTGCCAGCAGCCTAGCCCCCGGGACAGGGGAGCAGTACTTC
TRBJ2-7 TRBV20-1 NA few CSAPRAGGPYEQYF TGCAGTGCTCCCAGGGCAGGGGGGCCCTACGAGCAGTACTTC
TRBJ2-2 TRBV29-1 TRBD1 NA CSIKGQGTNTGELFF TGCAGCATTAAGGGACAGGGTACGAACACCGGGGAGCTGTTTTTT
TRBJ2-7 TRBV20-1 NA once CSARDSGSSSGEQYF TGCAGTGCTAGAGATAGTGGGAGTTCATCGGGCGAGCAGTACTTC
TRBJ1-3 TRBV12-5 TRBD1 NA CASGGTGSGNTIYF TGTGCTAGTGGGGGGACAGGGTCTGGAAACACCATATATTTT